This T cell receptor (beta chain) was sequenced during a study of cytomegalovirus exposure and HLA in healthy donors. The germline V and J ends were trimmed by 10 bases and 1 base, with 16 bases remaining between them. The CDR3 totals 14 residues. Per germline, CDR1 MDHEN and CDR2 SYDVKM. Only one count was recorded for this clone. Primers: 60 Vbeta forward and 13 Jbeta reverse. Generated by immunoSEQ multiplex PCR, the TCRdb table keeps only in-frame clones and is missing some. Of just over 150,000 clones in the sample, about three quarters are singletons; the top ten hold approximately 3.1%. Sequencing was performed on PBMCs. The receptor was isolated from a woman in her 40s in good health and CMV-seronegative. The chain uses TRBV28 and TRBJ1-1; D ambiguous. The chain's CDR3 is CATREGLANTEAFF. Here the CDR3 DNA reads TGTGCCACCCGAGAGGGTTTAGCGAACACTGAAGCTTTCTTT.